The T cell receptor beta chain under discussion was sequenced for a study of CD8+CD57+ T cells in acquired aplastic anemia. Note on this clonotype: The antigen remains undetermined.

TCR beta VDJ combinations and CDR3 sequences were profiled from genomic DNA. One entry per CDR3 protein, called by TCRdb with MiXCR from the reads. The table records 120,000 or so distinct CDR3 sequences, roughly 55% of them present only once. Findings and caveats of the study: The study identified about 30 CD8+ CDR3 sequences shared by patients and controls. Between the patient and control groups, CD8+ Simpson's diversity did not differ significantly.

Patients included in sequencing had previously demonstrated CD8+CD57+ cell expansion by flow cytometry. Acquired aplastic anemia of severe grade affected all patients. From germline, CDR1 is DFQATT and CDR2 SNEGSKA (reference sequence). The CDR3 loop spans 12 amino acids. V was clipped by 7 bases and J by 3 bases, with 13 bases between them. The sample comprised sorted CD4+, CD8+, or CD8+CD57+ T cells (not recorded which) from PBMCs. This TCR was recovered from a human donor with aplastic anemia. The genes are TRBV20-1 and TRBJ2-7; no definite D call. CDR3 protein: CSGTSGSYEQYF. CDR3 sequence (DNA): TGCAGTGGAACATCGGGTAGCTACGAGCAGTACTTC.